The 12 T cell receptor beta chains below were found in one sample sequenced in a study of shared clonotypes between healthy human individuals. The data were produced by immunoSEQ multiplex PCR, yet TCRdb's version contains in-frame clones alone and is incomplete. The sample shows 2 million to 2.5 million clones, 95% of them seen only once. Sequencing was done on a sample of naive CD4+ T cells sorted from blood. Subset specified: CD45RA+ positively selected. Every receptor here comes from a man between 18 and 35 years old in good health.

The chain combines TRBV19 with TRBJ1-5, with a possible D match to TRBD1 (6 bases). CDR1 is LNHDA, CDR2 SQIVND, per germline (reference sequence). This CDR3 spans 18 amino acids. Trimming took 3 bases from V and 0 from J, leaving 18 bases between them. The CDR3, as DNA: TGTGCCAGTAGTATCGCTCCCGGGACAACCGATAGCAATCAGCCCCAGCATTTT. Its translation: CASSIAPGTTDSNQPQHF.

The chain recombines TRBV2 with TRBJ1-4; TRBD1 agrees at 7 bases. J was trimmed by 8 bases and V by 10 bases; bases with no gene match: 16. The CDR3 has 15 residues. CDR1 and CDR2 from the germline V gene are SNHLY and FYNNEI. CDR3 in amino acids: CATPSLPGTDEKLFF. The DNA for the CDR3 is TGTGCCACCCCGTCACTCCCGGGGACAGACGAAAAACTGTTTTTT.

The rearrangement links TRBV29-1 to TRBJ1-2; D not resolved. The CDR3 covers 11 residues. Germline CDR1 reads SQVTM; CDR2 reads ANQGSEA. V was cut by 4 bases and J by 8 bases, with 11 bases left in between. CDR3 region: CSVGRTTGYTF. The CDR3 DNA is TGCAGCGTTGGTCGGACTACCGGCTACACCTTC.

This chain links TRBV15 with TRBJ2-1; D not certain. The V gene lost 5 bases and the J gene lost 3 bases, with 8 bases spanning the gap. The CDR3 runs to 13 residues. Per germline, CDR1 LNHNV and CDR2 YYDKDF (reference sequence). As DNA, the CDR3 is TGTGCCACCAGCCCTGGCATCTACAATGAGCAGTTCTTC. Its protein product is CATSPGIYNEQFF.

This chain uses TRBV30 with TRBJ2-4; 7 bases map to TRBD2. Germline CDR1 is GTSNPN and CDR2 is SVGIG (reference sequence). The CDR3 has 14 amino acids. Trimming at V came to 0 bases and at J to 6 bases, leaving 5 bases not matched to a gene. This chain's CDR3 is CAWSVRGGRNIQYF. For the CDR3, the DNA is TGTGCCTGGAGTGTACGGGGCGGGAGAAACATTCAGTACTTC.

The rearrangement joins TRBV2 to TRBJ2-2, with D perhaps TRBD1 (6 bases). This CDR3 region has 13 residues. Trimming took 6 bases from V and 4 from J, leaving 9 bases between them. From germline, CDR1 is SNHLY and CDR2 FYNNEI. DNA of the CDR3: TGTGCCAGCAGAGAACAGGGCACCGGGGAGCTGTTTTTT. Its translation is CASREQGTGELFF. Full variable domain (outside the CDR3, taken from reference TRBV2 and TRBJ2-2): EPEVTQTPSHQVTQMGQEVILRCVPISNHLYFYWYRQILGQKVEFLVSFYNNEISEKSEIFDDQFSVERPDGSNFTLKIRSTKLEDSAMYFCASREQGTGELFFGEGSRLTVL.

The chain combines TRBV5-4 with TRBJ2-6, with D possibly matching TRBD2 (5 bases). Trimming took 0 bases from V and 0 from J, leaving 13 bases between them. Germline CDR1 and CDR2: SGHNT and YYREEE (reference sequence). The CDR3 contains 18 residues. This CDR3 is CASSLGARTGSGANVLTF. In DNA, the CDR3 is TGTGCCAGCAGCTTGGGGGCCCGGACTGGCTCTGGGGCCAACGTCCTGACTTTC.

The chain combines TRBV9 with TRBJ2-5; D not certain. Germline CDR1 SGDLS, CDR2 YYNGEE. The CDR3 extends over 15 amino acids. V lost 4 bases and J 1 base, leaving 14 bases between the germline ends. CDR3 in DNA: TGTGCCAGCAGCACAACCACAAGGCCCCAAGAGACCCAGTACTTC. This translates into CASSTTTRPQETQYF.

This chain connects TRBV14 to TRBJ2-7; D possibly corresponds to TRBD1 (5 bases). Germline lookup yields CDR1 SGHDN and CDR2 FVKESK. The CDR3 covers 16 residues. V was shortened by 2 bases and J by 6 bases, with 20 bases between the two germline ends. This chain's CDR3 is CASSQPRTLNRFEQYF. In DNA, the CDR3 is TGTGCCAGCAGCCAACCTAGGACACTCAACCGCTTCGAGCAGTACTTC.

The rearrangement joins TRBV5-1 to TRBJ2-1, with D tentatively TRBD2 (5 bases). Germline CDR1 reads SGHRS; CDR2 reads YFSETQ. The CDR3 length is 16 residues. V was shortened by 2 bases and J by 6 bases, with 18 bases between the two germline ends. The CDR3 bases are TGCGCCAGCAGCTTTGGGCGGGCGGCATTAGGCAATGAGCAGTTCTTC. Residues: CASSFGRAALGNEQFF.

This sequence joins TRBV7-9 and TRBJ2-6; D is ambiguous. Germline V lookup: CDR1 SEHNR, CDR2 FQNEAQ (reference sequence). V was cut by 5 bases and J by 0 bases, with 8 bases left in between. The CDR3 loop spans 15 amino acids. The CDR3 nucleotides are TGTGCCAGCAGCCCTGGACCCTCTGGGGCCAACGTCCTGACTTTC. Encoded protein: CASSPGPSGANVLTF.

This clone was found once. J is TRBJ2-3 and V is TRBV6-6; no clear D gene. V shed 6 bases and J shed 8 bases, with 9 bases lying between them. The CDR3 totals 11 residues. Germline lookup yields CDR1 MNHNY and CDR2 SVGAGI (reference sequence). CDR3 nucleotides: TGTGCCAGCAGCCGAGAGGTTACGCAGTATTTT. Protein sequence: CASSREVTQYF.